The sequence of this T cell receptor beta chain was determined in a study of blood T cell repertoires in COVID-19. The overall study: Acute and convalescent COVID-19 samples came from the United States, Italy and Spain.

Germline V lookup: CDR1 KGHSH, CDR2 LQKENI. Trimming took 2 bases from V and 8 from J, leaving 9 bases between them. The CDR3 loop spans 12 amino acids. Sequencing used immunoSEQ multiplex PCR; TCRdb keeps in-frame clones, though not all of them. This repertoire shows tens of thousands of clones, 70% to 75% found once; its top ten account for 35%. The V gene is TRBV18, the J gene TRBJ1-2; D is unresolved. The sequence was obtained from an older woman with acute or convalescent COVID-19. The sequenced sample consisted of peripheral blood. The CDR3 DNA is TGTGCCAGCTCACCAACGGGGTGGGGCTACACCTTC. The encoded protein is CASSPTGWGYTF.